The source of this T cell receptor (beta chain) is a study of blood T cell repertoires in COVID-19. The wider study: Sites across the United States, Italy and Spain contributed samples from acute and convalescent COVID-19.

Those who participated ranged in age from roughly 18 to 100 years and resided in about two dozen US areas. Each recovered donor of Cohort 3 presented with two negative PCRs, clearance, or symptom resolution. This CDR3 is built from 16 residues. CDR1 and CDR2 (germline): MNHEY, SMNVEV (reference sequence). V dropped 6 bases and J dropped 4 bases, with 21 bases sitting between them. Per the original data handling: Reference gene primer amplification yielded estimated nucleated cell counts. The assay was immunoSEQ multiplex PCR, and TCRdb's table has in-frame clones only and misses some. The DNA gave D and trimming, while V, J and clone size come from that table. The top ten hold 0.9% to 1.5% of the sample, which has more than 300,000 clones, around 90% seen once.

Sequenced sample: PBMCs or T cells enriched from blood (not recorded which). The clonotype was recovered from a woman under 30 who had recovered from COVID-19. This rearrangement joins TRBV27 to TRBJ1-2; a possible D gene is TRBD1 (6 bases). The CDR3 reads CASRNEWDMSFYGYTF. CDR3 sequence (DNA): TGTGCCAGCAGGAATGAGTGGGACATGTCGTTCTATGGCTACACCTTC.